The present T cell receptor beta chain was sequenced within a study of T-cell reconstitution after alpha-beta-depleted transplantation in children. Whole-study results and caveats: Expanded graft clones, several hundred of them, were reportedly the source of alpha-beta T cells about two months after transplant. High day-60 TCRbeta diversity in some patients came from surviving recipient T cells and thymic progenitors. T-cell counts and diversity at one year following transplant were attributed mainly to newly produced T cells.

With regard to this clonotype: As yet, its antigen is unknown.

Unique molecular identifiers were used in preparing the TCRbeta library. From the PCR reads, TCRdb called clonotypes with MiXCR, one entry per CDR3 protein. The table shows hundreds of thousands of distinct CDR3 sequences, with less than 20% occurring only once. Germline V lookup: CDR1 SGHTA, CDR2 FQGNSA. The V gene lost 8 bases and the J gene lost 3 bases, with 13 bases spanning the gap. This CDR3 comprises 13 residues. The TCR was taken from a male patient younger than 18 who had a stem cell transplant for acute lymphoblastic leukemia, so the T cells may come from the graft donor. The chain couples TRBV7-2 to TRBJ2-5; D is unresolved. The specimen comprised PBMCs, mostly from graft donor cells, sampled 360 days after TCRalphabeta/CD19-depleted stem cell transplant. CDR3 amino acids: CASFITLEETQYF. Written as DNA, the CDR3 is TGTGCCAGCTTTATCACACTGGAAGAGACCCAGTACTTC.